Following are 18 T cell receptor beta chains from one sample sequenced in a study of read filtering for tumor transcriptome and immune sequencing. From 300 to 450 ng of RNA, a library with molecular barcoded alpha/delta and beta/gamma adaptors was made. A single record per CDR3 protein comes from TCRdb applying MiXCR to the reads. The profile shows 12,000 to 15,000 distinct CDR3 sequences, roughly 21% of them singletons. The specimen sequenced was a population of CD138-negative cells sorted from bone marrow. The receptors stem from a donor at least 40 years old with multiple myeloma.

This clonotype was counted between two and nine times. V and J are TRBV27 and TRBJ1-3; D might be TRBD1 (6 bases). The CDR3 runs 14 residues. Trimming pared 3 bases from V and 3 bases from J, leaving 9 bases between. Germline V gives CDR1 MNHEY, CDR2 SMNVEV (reference sequence). The chain's CDR3 is CASSLSQGGNTIYF. CDR3 DNA: TGTGCCAGCAGTTTGTCACAGGGTGGAAACACCATATATTTT.

In this sample, this clonotype turned up many times. This chain joins TRBV7-7 and TRBJ2-1; possibly TRBD2 for D (5 bases). Looked up from germline, CDR1 is SSHAT and CDR2 is FNYEAQ (reference sequence). The CDR3 has 14 residues. The CDR3: CAEGSHTCVNEQFF. The CDR3 DNA is TGTGCAGAGGGCAGTCACACGTGCGTCAATGAGCAGTTCTTC.

In its sample, this clonotype was seen many times. V and J are TRBV28 and TRBJ2-1; weak D call: TRBD2 (5 bases). This CDR3 has 15 residues. Germline lookup yields CDR1 MDHEN and CDR2 SYDVKM. Deletions cut 3 bases from V and 3 bases from J, with 12 bases between. The CDR3: CASSFEGAYYNEQFF. In nucleotides, the CDR3 is TGTGCCAGCAGTTTTGAGGGTGCATACTACAATGAGCAGTTCTTC.

This clonotype was seen more than once but under ten times. This rearrangement joins TRBV4-2 to TRBJ2-5; D is unresolved. There are 15 residues in the CDR3. Germline lookup yields CDR1 LGHNA and CDR2 YNFKEQ. Trimming removed 1 base at V and 4 bases at J, with 13 bases between. CDR3 sequence reads: CASSQGHQVGETQYF. CDR3 nucleotides: TGTGCCAGCAGCCAAGGACACCAGGTGGGAGAGACCCAGTACTTC.

In the case of this clonotype: A far larger clone is off by one base, so a read error is likely. This chain uses TRBV6-2 or TRBV6-3 with TRBJ2-5; D remains unclear. The germline V and J ends were trimmed by 7 bases and 6 bases, with 9 bases remaining between them. Per germline, CDR1 MNHEY and CDR2 SVGEGT. This CDR3 region has 11 residues. CDR3: CASTEQKTQYF. Written as DNA, the CDR3 is TGTGCCAGCACCGAGCAAAAGACCCAGTACTTC.

Here the CDR3 DNA reads TGCGCCAGCAGCTTGACAGGGGACGTGAACACTGAAGCTTTCTTT. Translating gives CASSLTGDVNTEAFF. V usage is TRBV5-1 and J usage is TRBJ1-1, with 7 bases matching TRBD1. The junction had 3 bases not matched to a gene; V was cut back by 1 base and J by 0 bases. The CDR3 totals 15 residues. Germline values: CDR1 SGHRS, CDR2 YFSETQ.

This sequence joins TRBV7-9 and TRBJ2-1, with 7 positions matching TRBD2. The germline gives CDR1 SEHNR, CDR2 FQNEAQ (reference sequence). The V segment lost 5 bases and the J segment 15 bases; nucleotides outside the gene matches: 10. The CDR3 loop spans 12 amino acids. CDR3 nucleotides: TGTGCCAGCAGCGTAGGACATCCGGGAGGGTTCTTC. Protein sequence: CASSVGHPGGFF.

V and J are TRBV5-1 and TRBJ2-1; 7 positions match TRBD2. V lost 5 bases to trimming and J lost 5 bases; unmatched junction nucleotides: 7. Germline V gene data show CDR1 as SGHRS and CDR2 as YFSETQ. The CDR3 contains 14 residues. Here the CDR3 DNA reads TGCGCCAGCAGGGGGGACTATGAGAACAATGAGCAGTTCTTC. Protein sequence: CASRGDYENNEQFF. The full variable domain, with the rest looked up from reference TRBV5-1 and TRBJ2-1, is KAGVTQTPRYLIKTRGQQVTLSCSPISGHRSVSWYQQTPGQGLQFLFEYFSETQRNKGNFPGRFSGRQFSNSRSEMNVSTLELGDSALYLCASRGDYENNEQFFGPGTRLTVL.

There are many counts of this clonotype. The gene calls are TRBV29-1 and TRBJ2-3; D perhaps matches TRBD1 (5 bases). The CDR3 is 15 residues long. Germline V gene lookup returns CDR1 SQVTM and CDR2 ANQGSEA. V shed 1 base and J shed 1 base, with 12 bases lying between them. This CDR3 reads CSVEGSDSRTDTQYF. The CDR3 DNA reads TGCAGCGTTGAAGGGTCTGACAGCCGCACAGATACGCAGTATTTT.

This clonotype was found many times. The genes are TRBV7-2 and TRBJ2-5, with 8 bases aligning to TRBD1. Trimming took 3 bases from V and 1 from J; bases not matched to a gene: 7. CDR1 is SGHTA and CDR2 is FQGNSA in the germline V gene. This CDR3 has 16 residues. CDR3 sequence (DNA): TGTGCCAGCAGCTTTGGGACAGGCTACACCCAAGAGACCCAGTACTTC. This sequence encodes CASSFGTGYTQETQYF.

Concerning this clonotype: A clone one base away is much larger, so this may be a read error. V gene TRBV19 combines with J gene TRBJ2-6; 7 nucleotides line up with TRBD2. This CDR3 spans 15 amino acids. Looked up from germline, CDR1 is LNHDA and CDR2 is SQIVND (reference sequence). The CDR3 nucleotides read TGTGCCAGTAGTATAATGATCCGGGAGGCCAACGTCCCGACTTTC. This sequence encodes CASSIMIREANVPTF.

This clonotype was seen ten or more times. CDR3 sequence: CASSPTQGQGYRSTGELFF. The CDR3 DNA is TGTGCCAGCAGCCCGACCCAGGGACAGGGATACCGGAGCACCGGGGAGCTGTTTTTT. The gene calls are TRBV5-4 and TRBJ2-2; TRBD1 aligns across 9 bases. CDR3 length: 19 residues. J gave up 4 bases and V 4 bases, and 17 bases lay outside the gene matches. In germline, CDR1 is SGHNT, CDR2 YYREEE (reference sequence). Filled out from reference TRBV5-4 and TRBJ2-2, the complete variable domain reads ETGVTQSPTHLIKTRGQQVTLRCSSQSGHNTVSWYQQALGQGPQFIFQYYREEENGRGNFPPRFSGLQFPNYSSELNVNALELDDSALYLCASSPTQGQGYRSTGELFFGEGSRLTVL.

Of note for this clonotype: This could be a read error, since a much larger clone is one nucleotide away. The rearrangement links TRBV7-2 to TRBJ2-1; 8 bases fit TRBD2. Germline values: CDR1 SGHTA, CDR2 FQGNSA. The length of the CDR3 is 16 residues. For the CDR3, the DNA is TGTGCCAGCAGCTTTACTTTGCGGGGGGATTACAATGAGCAGTCCTTC. This encodes CASSFTLRGDYNEQSF.

The genes are TRBV12-5 and TRBJ1-5; no reliable D call. The V end was cut by 5 bases, the J end by 5 bases, with 7 bases between. Germline CDR1 and CDR2: LGHNT and FRNRAP. The CDR3 spans 12 residues. CDR3 loop: CASGETDQPQHF. The CDR3 region has the DNA TGTGCTAGTGGTGAAACGGATCAGCCCCAGCATTTT.

In its sample, this clonotype was seen many times. The chain employs TRBV7-9 and TRBJ1-1, with 10 bases fitting TRBD1. The J segment lost 0 bases and the V segment lost 5 bases, leaving 9 bases of the junction unmatched. The length of the CDR3 is 17 residues. Germline CDR1 is SEHNR and CDR2 is FQNEAQ (reference sequence). The CDR3: CASSPRTGGTMNTEAFF. In nucleotides, the CDR3 is TGTGCCAGCAGCCCTCGGACAGGGGGTACCATGAACACTGAAGCTTTCTTT.

The CDR3 loop is CASIPGQTTTDTQYF. CDR3 nucleotide sequence: TGTGCCAGCATCCCGGGACAGACCACGACAGATACGCAGTATTTT. This chain uses TRBV6-6 with TRBJ2-3; 7 bases map to TRBD1. The CDR3 length is 15 residues. Germline assignment: CDR1 MNHNY and CDR2 SVGAGI (reference sequence). V dropped 7 bases and J dropped 3; count of bases not matched to a gene: 10.

In its sample, this clonotype was seen many times. The chain uses TRBV12-3 or TRBV12-4 and TRBJ2-6; 7 positions agree with TRBD1. The CDR3 is 19 amino acids. With 4 bases clipped from V and 2 bases from J, the junction kept 14 bases outside the gene matches. The CDR3, as DNA: TGTGCCAGCAGTTGGGGACGACAGGGATTCGCCCCTGGGGCCAACGTCCTGACTTTC. Residues: CASSWGRQGFAPGANVLTF.

In this sample, this clonotype turned up many times. This sequence joins TRBV29-1 and TRBJ2-1; D is undetermined. V lost 4 bases to trimming and J lost 9 bases, with 10 bases between them. The CDR3 is 11 amino acids. Per the germline V gene, CDR1 is SQVTM and CDR2 is ANQGSEA. This CDR3 reads CSVVRSSEQFF. The DNA of the CDR3 is TGCAGCGTTGTCCGTTCGTCTGAGCAGTTCTTC.